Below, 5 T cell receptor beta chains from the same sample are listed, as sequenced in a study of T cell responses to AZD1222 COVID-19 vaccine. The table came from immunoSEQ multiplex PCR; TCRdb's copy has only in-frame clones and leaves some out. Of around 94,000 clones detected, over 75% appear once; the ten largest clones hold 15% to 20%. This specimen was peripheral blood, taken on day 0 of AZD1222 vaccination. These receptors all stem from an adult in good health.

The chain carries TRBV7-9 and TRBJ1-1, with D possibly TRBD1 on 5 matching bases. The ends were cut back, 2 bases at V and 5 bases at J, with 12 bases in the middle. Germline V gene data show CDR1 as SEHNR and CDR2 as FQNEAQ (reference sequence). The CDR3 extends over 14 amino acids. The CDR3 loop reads CASSLSQGKTEAFF. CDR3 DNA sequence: TGTGCCAGCAGCTTAAGTCAGGGCAAAACTGAAGCTTTCTTT.

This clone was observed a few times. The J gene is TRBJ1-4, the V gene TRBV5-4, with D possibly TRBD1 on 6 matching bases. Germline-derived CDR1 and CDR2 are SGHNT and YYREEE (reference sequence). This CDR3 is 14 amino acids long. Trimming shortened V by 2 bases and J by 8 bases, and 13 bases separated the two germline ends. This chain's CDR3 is CASSFTGTPEKLFF. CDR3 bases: TGTGCCAGCAGCTTTACCGGGACACCAGAAAAACTGTTTTTT.

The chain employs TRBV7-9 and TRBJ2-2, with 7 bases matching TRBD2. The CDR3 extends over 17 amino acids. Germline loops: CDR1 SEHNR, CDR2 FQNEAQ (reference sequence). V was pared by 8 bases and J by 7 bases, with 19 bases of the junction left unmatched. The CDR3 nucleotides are TGTGCCAGCGGACCGATAGGCGGGAGAGGTTGGAACGGGGAGCTGTTTTTT. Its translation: CASGPIGGRGWNGELFF.

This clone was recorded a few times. The CDR3 is CASSLRDSPLHF. CDR3 bases: TGTGCCAGCAGTTTAAGGGATTCACCCCTCCACTTT. This chain uses TRBV28 with TRBJ1-6, with D unresolved. V lost 2 bases and J lost 8, with 4 bases in between. Germline V gene data show CDR1 as MDHEN and CDR2 as SYDVKM. This CDR3 contains 12 residues.

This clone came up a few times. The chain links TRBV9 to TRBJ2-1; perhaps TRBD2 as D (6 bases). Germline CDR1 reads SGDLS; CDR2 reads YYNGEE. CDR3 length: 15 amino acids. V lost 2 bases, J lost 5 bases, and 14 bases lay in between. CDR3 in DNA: TGTGCCAGCAGCGTTGGGCTAGCGAACCACAATGAGCAGTTCTTC. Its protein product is CASSVGLANHNEQFF.